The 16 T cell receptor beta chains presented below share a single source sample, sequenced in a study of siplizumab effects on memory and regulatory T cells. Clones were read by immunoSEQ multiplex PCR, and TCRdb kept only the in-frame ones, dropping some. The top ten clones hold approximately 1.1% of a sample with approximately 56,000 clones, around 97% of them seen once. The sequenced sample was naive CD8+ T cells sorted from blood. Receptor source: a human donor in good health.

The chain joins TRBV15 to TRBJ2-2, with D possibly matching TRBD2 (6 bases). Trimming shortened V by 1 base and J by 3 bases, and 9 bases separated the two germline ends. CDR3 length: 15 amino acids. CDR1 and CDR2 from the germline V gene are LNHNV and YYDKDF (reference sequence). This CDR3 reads CATSRGPGDTGELFF. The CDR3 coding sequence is TGTGCCACCAGCAGAGGGCCGGGGGACACCGGGGAGCTGTTTTTT.

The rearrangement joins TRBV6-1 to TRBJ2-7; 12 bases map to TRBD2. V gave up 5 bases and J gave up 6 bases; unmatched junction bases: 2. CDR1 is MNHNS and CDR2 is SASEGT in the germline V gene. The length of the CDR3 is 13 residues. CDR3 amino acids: CASSSTSGSEQYF. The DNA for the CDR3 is TGTGCCAGCAGTTCGACTAGCGGGAGCGAGCAGTACTTC.

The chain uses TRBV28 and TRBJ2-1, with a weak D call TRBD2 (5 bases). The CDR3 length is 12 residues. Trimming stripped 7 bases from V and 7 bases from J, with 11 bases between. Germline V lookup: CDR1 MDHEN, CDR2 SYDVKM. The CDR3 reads CASTGGGNEQFF. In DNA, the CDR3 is TGTGCCAGCACTGGCGGAGGTAATGAGCAGTTCTTC.

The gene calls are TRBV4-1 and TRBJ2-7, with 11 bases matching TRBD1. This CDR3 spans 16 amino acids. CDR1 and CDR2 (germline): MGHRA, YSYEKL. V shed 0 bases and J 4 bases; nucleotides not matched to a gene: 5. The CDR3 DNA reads TGCGCCAGCAGCCAAGATCGGACAGGGGGCGGTTACGAGCAGTACTTC. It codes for CASSQDRTGGGYEQYF.

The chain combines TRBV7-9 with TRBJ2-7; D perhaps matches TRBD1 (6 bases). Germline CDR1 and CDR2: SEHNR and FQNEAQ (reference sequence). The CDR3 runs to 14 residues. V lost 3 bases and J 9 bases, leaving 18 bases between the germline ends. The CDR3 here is CASSLGHLSLGQYF. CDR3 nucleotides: TGTGCCAGCAGCTTGGGACATCTTTCCCTGGGGCAGTACTTC.

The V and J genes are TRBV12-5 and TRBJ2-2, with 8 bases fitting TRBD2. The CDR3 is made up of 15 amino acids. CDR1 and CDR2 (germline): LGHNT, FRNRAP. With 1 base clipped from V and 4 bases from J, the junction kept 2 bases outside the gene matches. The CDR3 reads CASGLAGGSTGELFF. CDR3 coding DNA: TGTGCTAGTGGTTTGGCGGGAGGGTCCACCGGGGAGCTGTTTTTT.

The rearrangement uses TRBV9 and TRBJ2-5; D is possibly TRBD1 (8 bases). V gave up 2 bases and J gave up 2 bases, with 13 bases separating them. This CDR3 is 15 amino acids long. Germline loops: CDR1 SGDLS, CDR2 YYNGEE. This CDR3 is CASSVGGTGQETQYF. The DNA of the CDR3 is TGTGCCAGCAGCGTGGGGGGGACAGGACAAGAGACCCAGTACTTC.

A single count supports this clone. The CDR3 DNA reads TGTGCCAGCAGCGCGACGCAGGTTAAGGCCGGGGAGCTGTTTTTT. Translating it yields CASSATQVKAGELFF. The rearrangement links TRBV9 to TRBJ2-2; no clear D gene. CDR1 and CDR2 from the germline V gene are SGDLS and YYNGEE. CDR3 length equals 15 residues. V gave up 3 bases and J gave up 6 bases, with 15 bases separating them. Supplemented by reference TRBV9 and TRBJ2-2, the full variable domain reads DSGVTQTPKHLITATGQRVTLRCSPRSGDLSVYWYQQSLDQGLQFLIQYYNGEERAKGNILERFSAQQFPDLHSELNLSSLELGDSALYFCASSATQVKAGELFFGEGSRLTVL.

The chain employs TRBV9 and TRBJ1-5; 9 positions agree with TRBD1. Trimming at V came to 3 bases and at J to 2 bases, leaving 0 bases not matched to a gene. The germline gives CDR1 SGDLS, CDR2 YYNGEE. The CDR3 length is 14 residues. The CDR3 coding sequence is TGTGCCAGCAGCGGGACAGGGGGCAATCAGCCCCAGCATTTT. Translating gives CASSGTGGNQPQHF.

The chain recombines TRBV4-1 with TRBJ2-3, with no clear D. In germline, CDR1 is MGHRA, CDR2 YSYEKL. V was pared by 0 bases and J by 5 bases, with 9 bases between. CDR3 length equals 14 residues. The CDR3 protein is CASSQEPDGDTQYF. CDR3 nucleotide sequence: TGCGCCAGCAGCCAAGAACCCGACGGAGATACGCAGTATTTT.

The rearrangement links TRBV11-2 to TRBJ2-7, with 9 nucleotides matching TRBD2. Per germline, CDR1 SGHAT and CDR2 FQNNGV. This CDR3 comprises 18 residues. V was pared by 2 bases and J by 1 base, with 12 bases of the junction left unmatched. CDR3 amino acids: CASSLNFGSGLASYEQYF. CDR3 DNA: TGTGCCAGCAGCTTAAATTTTGGGTCCGGACTAGCGTCCTACGAGCAGTACTTC. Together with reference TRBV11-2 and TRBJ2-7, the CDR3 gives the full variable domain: EAGVAQSPRYKIIEKRQSVAFWCNPISGHATLYWYQQILGQGPKLLIQFQNNGVVDDSQLPKDRFSAERLKGVDSTLKIQPAKLEDSAVYLCASSLNFGSGLASYEQYFGPGTRLTVT.

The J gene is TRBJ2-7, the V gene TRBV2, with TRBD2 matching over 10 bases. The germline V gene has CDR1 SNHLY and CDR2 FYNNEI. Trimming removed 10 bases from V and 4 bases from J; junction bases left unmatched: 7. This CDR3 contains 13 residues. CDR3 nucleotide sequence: TGTGCCATTTCGGGACTAGCGCAATACGAGCAGTACTTC. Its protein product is CAISGLAQYEQYF. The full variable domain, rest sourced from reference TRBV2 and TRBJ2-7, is EPEVTQTPSHQVTQMGQEVILRCVPISNHLYFYWYRQILGQKVEFLVSFYNNEISEKSEIFDDQFSVERPDGSNFTLKIRSTKLEDSAMYFCAISGLAQYEQYFGPGTRLTVT.

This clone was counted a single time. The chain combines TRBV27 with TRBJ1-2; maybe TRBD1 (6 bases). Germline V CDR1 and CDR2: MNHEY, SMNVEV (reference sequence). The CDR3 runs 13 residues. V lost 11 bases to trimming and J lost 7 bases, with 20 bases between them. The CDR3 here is CAPYSHIRGGYTF. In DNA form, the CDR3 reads TGTGCCCCCTATTCCCACATCAGGGGTGGCTACACCTTC.

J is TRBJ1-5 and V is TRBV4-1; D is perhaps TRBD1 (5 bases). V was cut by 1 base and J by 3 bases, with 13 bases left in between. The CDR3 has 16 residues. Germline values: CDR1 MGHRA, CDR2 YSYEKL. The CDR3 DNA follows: TGCGCCAGCAGCCAAGTCCTGGACACCGTCAATCAGCCCCAGCATTTT. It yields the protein CASSQVLDTVNQPQHF.

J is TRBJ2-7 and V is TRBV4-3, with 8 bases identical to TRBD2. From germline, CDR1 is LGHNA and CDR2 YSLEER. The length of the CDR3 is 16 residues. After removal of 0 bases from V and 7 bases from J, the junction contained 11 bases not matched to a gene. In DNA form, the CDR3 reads TGCGCCAGCAGCCAAGATATGGCGGGAGGTCTAAGTGAGCAGTACTTC. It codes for CASSQDMAGGLSEQYF.

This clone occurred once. The CDR3 protein is CASSLGQGGKMAEAFF. DNA of the CDR3: TGCGCCAGCAGCTTGGGACAGGGGGGAAAAATGGCTGAAGCTTTCTTT. The chain recombines TRBV5-1 with TRBJ1-1; 9 positions agree with TRBD1. The germline V gene has CDR1 SGHRS and CDR2 YFSETQ. Trimming removed 0 bases from V and 6 bases from J; junction bases left unmatched: 9. There are 16 residues in the CDR3.